This is a list of T cell receptor beta chains from one sample in a study of blood T cell repertoires in COVID-19. Measured with immunoSEQ multiplex PCR; TCRdb has only the in-frame clones, and not every one. There are some 250,000 clones in the sample; 88% occur only once, and just under 1% lies in the top ten. The specimen was peripheral blood. The source is a woman between 40 and 55 years old who had recovered from COVID-19. Both conserved end residues are part of each CDR3. A D gene is named only where the DNA matches it firmly. Only some rows state a clone size, as once, few, many or a class for expanded clones.

cdr3_nt cdr3_aa j_call clone_size d_call v_call
TGTGCCAGCAGACTAGCGGGAGAGACCCAGTACTTC CASRLAGETQYF TRBJ2-5 - TRBD2 TRBV6-5
TGTGCCAGCAGTTTGAGTCGAGGGGGTAGCACAGATACGCAGTATTTT CASSLSRGGSTDTQYF TRBJ2-3 - - TRBV28
TGTGCCAGCAGTTACTCGGGCCTATTCCAGTACTTC CASSYSGLFQYF TRBJ2-5 - - TRBV6-6
TGTGCCAGCAGTTACTGGCCCCAGGGGGGTCAGCCCCAGCATTTT CASSYWPQGGQPQHF TRBJ1-5 - TRBD1 TRBV6-2/TRBV6-3
TGTGCCAGTAGTATAGCCAGGGGGACCGGGGAGCTGTTTTTT CASSIARGTGELFF TRBJ2-2 - TRBD1 TRBV19
TGCGCCAGCAGCCAAGCCGGGACAGGGCCGAACACCGGGGAGCTGTTTTTT CASSQAGTGPNTGELFF TRBJ2-2 - TRBD1 TRBV4-1
TGTGCCAGCAGCCCGCGGGAGACTGAGCAGTTCTTC CASSPRETEQFF TRBJ2-1 - TRBD2 TRBV27
TGTGCCAGCAGCCCCGCAGGTACAGATACGCAGTATTTT CASSPAGTDTQYF TRBJ2-3 - - TRBV3-1/TRBV3-2
TGTGCCAGCTCACCATTCCCAGGGTCCTACGAGCAGTACTTC CASSPFPGSYEQYF TRBJ2-7 - - TRBV18
TGTGCCAGCAGTTACTCATCCAGCGGGGTCTACGAGCAGTACTTC CASSYSSSGVYEQYF TRBJ2-7 - TRBD2 TRBV6-5
TGTGCCAGTAGTCCCATGATTAGGGGACAGGGGGCCTACGAGCAGTACTTC CASSPMIRGQGAYEQYF TRBJ2-7 - TRBD1 TRBV19
TGTGCCAGCAGAACACCGACAGGGTCTAATTCACCCCTCCACTTT CASRTPTGSNSPLHF TRBJ1-6 - TRBD1 TRBV28
TGCGCCAGCAGCTTGAATCTAGCGGGGACCCCCTCCTACAATGAGCAGTTCTTC CASSLNLAGTPSYNEQFF TRBJ2-1 - TRBD2 TRBV5-1
TGTGCCAGCAGCCCATCGGGACAGGGGGGCACTGAAGCTTTCTTT CASSPSGQGGTEAFF TRBJ1-1 - TRBD1 TRBV9
TGTGCCAGCAAAACCCTAGTCAATGAGCAGTTCTTC CASKTLVNEQFF TRBJ2-1 - - TRBV2
TGTGCCAGCAGCAGGGGGACTAGCGGGAGGGCCGGGGGCGAGCAGTACTTC CASSRGTSGRAGGEQYF TRBJ2-7 - TRBD2 TRBV5-4
TGTGCCAGCAGCGTAGGTCTATGGGGCAATTCACCCCTCCACTTT CASSVGLWGNSPLHF TRBJ1-6 - - TRBV9
TGTGCCAGCAGCTTAGCGGTAGCGGGCCCAGGGGTCGGAGGGCAGTTCTTC CASSLAVAGPGVGGQFF TRBJ2-1 - - TRBV7-8
TGCGCCAGCAGCCCCGCGGGCACAGATACGCAGTATTTT CASSPAGTDTQYF TRBJ2-3 - - TRBV5-1
TGTGCCGGCAGACTCCTAACAGGATCCTACGAGCAGTACTTC CAGRLLTGSYEQYF TRBJ2-7 - - TRBV6-5
TGTGCCACCCAGGGACAGTATGGCTACACCTTC CATQGQYGYTF TRBJ1-2 - TRBD1 TRBV28
TGTGCCAGTAGTAGCTACAGGGGAGAGACCCAGTACTTC CASSSYRGETQYF TRBJ2-5 - TRBD1 TRBV19
TGTGCCAGCAGCCTCTCGACAGGGGCATCCTACGAGCAGTACTTC CASSLSTGASYEQYF TRBJ2-7 many TRBD1 TRBV11-3
TGTGCCATCAGTGGGACAGGGGCCCACTCCTACAATGAGCAGTTCTTC CAISGTGAHSYNEQFF TRBJ2-1 - TRBD1 TRBV10-3
TGTGCCAGCAGCCAACTCCACGACAGGAGCTATGGCTACACCTTC CASSQLHDRSYGYTF TRBJ1-2 - - TRBV3-1/TRBV3-2
TGTGCCAGCAGTTTAGGGGGGTACGGAAACACCATATATTTT CASSLGGYGNTIYF TRBJ1-3 few - TRBV28
TGTGCCAGCACCCGAAGGACAGGGGCCTACGAGCAGTACTTC CASTRRTGAYEQYF TRBJ2-7 - TRBD1 TRBV6-5
TGTGCCAGCAGGACCCCGACAGGGAGCTACACCTTC CASRTPTGSYTF TRBJ1-2 - TRBD1 TRBV12-3/TRBV12-4
TGTGCCAGCAGCTACCGGACAGGGGGTGTTACCGGGGAGCTGTTTTTT CASSYRTGGVTGELFF TRBJ2-2 once TRBD1 TRBV7-2
TGTGCCAGCAGCGTAGCGGGGGGCCCGGGTGAGACCCAGTACTTC CASSVAGGPGETQYF TRBJ2-5 - - TRBV9
TGTGCCAGCAGCTTAGGGGGACTAGCGGGTGATACGCAGTATTTT CASSLGGLAGDTQYF TRBJ2-3 - TRBD2 TRBV7-2
TGTGCCAGCACCTTCGGGGGCTACACCTTC CASTFGGYTF TRBJ1-2 - - TRBV7-2
TGTGCCAGCACCCCCCCCCGCCGAGTCACCCTCCACTTT CASTPPRRVTLHF TRBJ1-6 - - TRBV27
TGCGCCAGCAGTGAGCCACAGGGGGTGACAGATACGCAGTATTTT CASSEPQGVTDTQYF TRBJ2-3 - TRBD1 TRBV10-2
TGTGCCAGCAGTTACCCCCTAGCGGGAGGCCGGGGTGAGCAGTTCTTC CASSYPLAGGRGEQFF TRBJ2-1 - TRBD2 TRBV6-2/TRBV6-3
TGTGCCAGCAGCCCCGTGGCCCCCGGGGAGCTGTTTTTT CASSPVAPGELFF TRBJ2-2 few - TRBV7-2
TGTGCCAGCAGCCAGCCCCGGGGCTATGGCTACACCTTC CASSQPRGYGYTF TRBJ1-2 - - TRBV3-1/TRBV3-2